Only a few counts were recorded for the clone carrying this T cell receptor beta chain. PCR primers comprised 60 Vbeta and 13 Jbeta primers. Assay: immunoSEQ multiplex PCR; the TCRdb copy retains only in-frame clones and omits some. The sample yields around 69,000 clones, 70% seen once. This sample was taken from a study of cytomegalovirus exposure and HLA in healthy donors. Germline V gives CDR1 SEHNR, CDR2 FQNEAQ (reference sequence). This CDR3 has 18 residues. Trimming pared 3 bases from V and 7 bases from J, leaving 25 bases between. The sequence was obtained from a woman between 50 and 59 years old in good health and CMV-seropositive. The chain combines TRBV7-9 with TRBJ2-1; D is possibly TRBD1 (5 bases). The sample was PBMCs. Here the CDR3 reads CASSFDGRASVSGNEQFF. CDR3 nucleotide sequence: TGTGCCAGCAGCTTTGATGGTCGGGCTTCGGTATCAGGGAATGAGCAGTTCTTC.